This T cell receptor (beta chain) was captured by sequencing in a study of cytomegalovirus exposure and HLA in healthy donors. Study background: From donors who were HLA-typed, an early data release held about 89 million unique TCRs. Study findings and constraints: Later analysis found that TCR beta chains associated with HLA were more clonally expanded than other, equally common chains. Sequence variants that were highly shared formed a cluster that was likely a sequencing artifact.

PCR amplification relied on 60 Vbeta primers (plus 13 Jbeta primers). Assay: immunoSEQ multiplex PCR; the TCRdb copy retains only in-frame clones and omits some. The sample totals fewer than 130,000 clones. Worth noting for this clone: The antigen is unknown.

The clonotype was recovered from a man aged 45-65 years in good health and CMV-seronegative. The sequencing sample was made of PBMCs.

The CDR3 nucleotides read TGTGCCAGCACCTCGGGACAGGGTAGCAACGAGCAGTACTTC. Amino acid sequence: CASTSGQGSNEQYF. This chain links TRBV5-4 with TRBJ2-7, with TRBD1 matching 9 bases. V shed 6 bases and J 5 bases; nucleotides not matched to a gene: 9. CDR3 length equals 14 residues. The V gene's germline CDR1 is SGHNT and CDR2 YYREEE (reference sequence). Variable domain in full (rest from reference TRBV5-4 and TRBJ2-7): ETGVTQSPTHLIKTRGQQVTLRCSSQSGHNTVSWYQQALGQGPQFIFQYYREEENGRGNFPPRFSGLQFPNYSSELNVNALELDDSALYLCASTSGQGSNEQYFGPGTRLTVT.